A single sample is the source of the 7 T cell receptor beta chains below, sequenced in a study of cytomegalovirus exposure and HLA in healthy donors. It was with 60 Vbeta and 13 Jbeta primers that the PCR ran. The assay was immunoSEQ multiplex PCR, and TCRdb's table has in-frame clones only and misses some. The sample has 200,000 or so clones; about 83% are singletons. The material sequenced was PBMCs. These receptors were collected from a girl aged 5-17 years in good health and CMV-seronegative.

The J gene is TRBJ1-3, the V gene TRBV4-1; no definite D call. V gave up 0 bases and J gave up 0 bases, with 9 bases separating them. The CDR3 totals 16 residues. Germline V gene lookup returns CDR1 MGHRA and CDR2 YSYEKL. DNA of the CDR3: TGCGCCAGCAGCCAAGAGCTGAGTTTCTCTGGAAACACCATATATTTT. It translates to CASSQELSFSGNTIYF.

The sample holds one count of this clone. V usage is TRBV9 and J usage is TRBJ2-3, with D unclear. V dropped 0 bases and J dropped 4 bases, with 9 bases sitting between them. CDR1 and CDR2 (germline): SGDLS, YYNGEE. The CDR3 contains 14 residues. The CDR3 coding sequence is TGTGCCAGCAGCGTAGAGTGGAGCGCAGATACGCAGTATTTT. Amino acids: CASSVEWSADTQYF.

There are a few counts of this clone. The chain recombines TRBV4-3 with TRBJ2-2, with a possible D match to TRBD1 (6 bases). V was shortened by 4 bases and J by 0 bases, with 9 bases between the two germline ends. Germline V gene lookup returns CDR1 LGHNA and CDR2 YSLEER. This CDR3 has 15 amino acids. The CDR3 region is CASSPDRSNTGELFF. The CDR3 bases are TGCGCCAGCAGCCCGGACAGATCGAACACCGGGGAGCTGTTTTTT.

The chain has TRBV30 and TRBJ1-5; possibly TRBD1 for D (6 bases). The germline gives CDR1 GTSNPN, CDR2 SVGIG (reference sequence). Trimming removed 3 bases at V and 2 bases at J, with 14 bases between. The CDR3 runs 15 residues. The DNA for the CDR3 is TGTGCCTGGAGCCGAGGGGGGGTTGGCAATCAGCCCCAGCATTTT. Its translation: CAWSRGGVGNQPQHF.

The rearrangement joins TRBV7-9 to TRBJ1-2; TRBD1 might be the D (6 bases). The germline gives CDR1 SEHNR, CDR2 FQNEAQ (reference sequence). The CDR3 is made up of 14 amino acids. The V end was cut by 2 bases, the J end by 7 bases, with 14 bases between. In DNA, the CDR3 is TGTGCCAGCAGCTTAAGAACAGGGATAACTGGCTACACCTTC. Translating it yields CASSLRTGITGYTF. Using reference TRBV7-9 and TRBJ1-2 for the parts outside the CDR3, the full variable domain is DTGVSQNPRHKITKRGQNVTFRCDPISEHNRLYWYRQTLGQGPEFLTYFQNEAQLEKSRLLSDRFSAERPKGSFSTLEIQRTEQGDSAMYLCASSLRTGITGYTFGSGTRLTVV.

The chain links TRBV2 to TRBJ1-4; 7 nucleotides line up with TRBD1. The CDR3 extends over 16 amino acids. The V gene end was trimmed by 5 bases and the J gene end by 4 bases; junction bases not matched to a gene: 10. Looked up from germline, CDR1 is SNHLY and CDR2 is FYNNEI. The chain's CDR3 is CASSWDRIGFNEKLFF. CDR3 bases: TGTGCCAGCAGTTGGGACAGAATAGGTTTTAATGAAAAACTGTTTTTT.

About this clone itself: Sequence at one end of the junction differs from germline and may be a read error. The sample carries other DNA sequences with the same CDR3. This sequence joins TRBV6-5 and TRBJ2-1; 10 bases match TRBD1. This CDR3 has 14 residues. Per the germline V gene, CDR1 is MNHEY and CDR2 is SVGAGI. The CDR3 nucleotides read TGTGCCAGCAGCCGGGACAGGGGTTACAACGAGCAGTTCTTC. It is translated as CASSRDRGYNEQFF.